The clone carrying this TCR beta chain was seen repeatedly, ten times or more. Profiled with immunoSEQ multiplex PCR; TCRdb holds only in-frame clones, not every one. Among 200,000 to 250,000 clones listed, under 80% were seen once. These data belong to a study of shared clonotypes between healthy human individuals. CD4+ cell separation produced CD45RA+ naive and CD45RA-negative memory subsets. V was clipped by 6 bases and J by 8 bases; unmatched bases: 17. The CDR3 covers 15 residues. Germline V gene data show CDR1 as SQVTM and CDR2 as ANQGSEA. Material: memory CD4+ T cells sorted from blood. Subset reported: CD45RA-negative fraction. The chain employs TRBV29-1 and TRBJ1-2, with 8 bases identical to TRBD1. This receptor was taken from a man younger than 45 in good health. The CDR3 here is CSVAERTGSRGGYTF. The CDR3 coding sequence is TGCAGCGTGGCGGAAAGGACAGGGAGCCGAGGCGGCTACACCTTC.